Sequencing of this TCR beta chain was carried out in a study of blood T cell repertoires in COVID-19 (dated by TCRdb to 2018 to 2021). Background on the whole study: Collaborator samples came from the United States, Italy and Spain and covered acute and convalescent phases of COVID-19. The material from the prospective study consisted of cDNA or gDNA derived from T cells, B-cell-depleted T cells, or PBMCs. The samples were drawn from the first 160 participants of the ongoing ImmuneRACE study and from 1,254 subjects provided by 6 global collaborators. Sample metadata almost always included a de-identified subject ID, COVID-19 status, age in years and sex. HLA class I and class II types, where available, came from metadata supplied by the sample provider rather than from assay-based typing. The repertoires were made available in a free public database intended to serve as a resource for research on the immune response to SARS-CoV-2. Subjects who had been exposed to COVID-19, were actively infected with it, or had recovered from it provided the deeply sampled blood TCRbeta repertoires that made up the dataset.

Collaborating institutions collected whole blood in K2EDTA tubes following their own protocols. For TCRbeta analysis, collaborators shipped samples as frozen whole blood, isolated PBMCs, or DNA extracted from either of those sample types. TCRbeta CDR3 regions were amplified from genomic DNA using the immunoSEQ Assay, a bias-controlled multiplex PCR. Processing in the source paper ran as follows. The number of nucleated cells in each sample was estimated by amplification of reference gene primers within the assay. To quantify the absolute abundance of each unique TCRbeta CDR3 rearrangement, sequence reads were collapsed and filtered. For each sample, productive Simpson clonality was calculated as the square root of Simpson's diversity index across productive rearrangements. TCRdb stores this immuneACCESS table with in-frame sequences only. Part of the clones is absent; in the studies checked, under half of the shortfall reflects unresolved V genes, and no reason is known for the rest. The D gene and trimming were derived from the DNA, and the V and J assignments and clone size from that table. The sample table shows roughly 200,000 clones, and around 82% are seen once. Roughly 8.6% of the sample is taken by the ten largest.

On the study overall, not on this receptor specifically: How much clinical and demographic metadata was included differed by source and by participant, and the metadata was provided uncurated.

Between the V and J ends, shortened by 1 base and 0 bases respectively, the junction contains 10 bases. Based on the germline V gene, the CDR1 and CDR2 sequences are SGDLS and YYNGEE. From its cysteine to its phenylalanine, the CDR3 spans 15 amino acids. The sequence is cut down to CDR3 DNA, 45 bases in frame from base 1. As for this clone: Its antigen specificity is not known. Base qualities were left out, and no much larger clone turns up one base away.

This receptor was obtained from a man aged 35 to 55 with active or convalescent COVID-19. This sequence uses TRBV9 and TRBJ1-2, with the D gene uncertain. The source material was peripheral blood. Here the CDR3 is given as CASSVSGNSNYGYTF. The DNA is TGTGCCAGCAGCGTAAGCGGGAATTCTAACTATGGCTACACCTTC.